These 31 T cell receptor beta chains share one sample of origin, sequenced in a study of T cells in Graves' hyperthyroidism and ophthalmopathy. The CDR3 regions of TCR beta were amplified from RNA transcripts. The primer set for the first-round RT-PCR of the TCR CDR3 was HTBI. In TCRdb, the multiplex PCR reads were re-called with MiXCR into one record per CDR3 protein. The sample holds 500,000 or so distinct CDR3 sequences, roughly 17% seen once. Source material: blood. The receptors derive from a woman under 30 with Graves' ophthalmopathy.

The sample holds many counts of this clonotype. The CDR3 region has the DNA TGCAGTGCTATGCCTAGCGGGAGGGCCGGGGGGAGTGAGCAGTTCTTC. As protein: CSAMPSGRAGGSEQFF. This chain uses TRBV20-1 with TRBJ2-1; 12 nucleotides agree with TRBD2. CDR1 is DFQATT and CDR2 is SNEGSKA in the germline V gene (reference sequence). V was clipped by 4 bases and J by 9 bases; unmatched bases: 13. The CDR3 consists of 16 residues.

In its sample, this clonotype was seen many times. The V gene is TRBV2, the J gene TRBJ1-1; the D is unclear. CDR1 is SNHLY and CDR2 is FYNNEI in the germline V gene. The CDR3 is made up of 14 amino acids. The V and J ends lost 2 bases and 0 bases respectively, with 7 bases between them. CDR3 region: CASSERVMNTEAFF. The CDR3 DNA reads TGTGCCAGCAGTGAAAGAGTGATGAACACTGAAGCTTTCTTT.

At least ten counts were recorded for this clonotype. The rearrangement joins TRBV12-3 or TRBV12-4 to TRBJ1-1; D gene uncertain. V gave up 4 bases and J gave up 1 base, with 13 bases separating them. The CDR3 spans 15 residues. CDR3 bases: TGTGCCAGCAGTTCAATCGGACTGGGGAACACTGAAGCTTTCTTT. Protein product: CASSSIGLGNTEAFF.

This clonotype was seen many times. The chain combines TRBV20-1 with TRBJ2-3; no reliable D call. The CDR3 contains 15 residues. V lost 3 bases and J 5 bases, leaving 18 bases between the germline ends. Germline-derived CDR1 and CDR2 are DFQATT and SNEGSKA (reference sequence). The CDR3 DNA is TGCAGTGCTAGTATCGCGGTAGCATATAAAGATACGCAGTATTTT. Amino acid sequence: CSASIAVAYKDTQYF.

This clonotype was observed many times. This chain uses TRBV6-2 or TRBV6-3 with TRBJ2-1; the match to TRBD2 covers 9 bases. Trimming at V came to 5 bases and at J to 4 bases, leaving 3 bases not matched to a gene. The CDR3 has 14 residues. The germline CDR1 and CDR2 sequences are MNHEY and SVGEGT. CDR3 nucleotide sequence: TGTGCCAGCAGTAAGACTAGCGGATACAATGAGCAGTTCTTC. Its protein product is CASSKTSGYNEQFF.

This clonotype was seen a handful of times. The CDR3 loop reads CSARPTGGLAYGYTF. The CDR3 nucleotides read TGCAGTGCTAGACCCACAGGGGGCTTGGCCTATGGCTACACCTTC. This rearrangement joins TRBV20-1 to TRBJ1-2; 9 bases match TRBD1. V gave up 2 bases and J gave up 4 bases; unmatched junction bases: 8. Per the germline V gene, CDR1 is DFQATT and CDR2 is SNEGSKA (reference sequence). CDR3 size: 15 residues.

This clonotype has ten or more counts. The chain links TRBV28 to TRBJ2-4; the D gene is possibly TRBD1 (6 bases). This CDR3 is built from 15 residues. In germline, CDR1 is MDHEN, CDR2 SYDVKM. V lost 8 bases to trimming and J lost 4 bases, with 18 bases between them. CDR3 region: CASCPSGTRKNIQYF. CDR3 sequence (DNA): TGTGCCAGCTGCCCTTCCGGGACACGGAAAAACATTCAGTACTTC.

At least ten counts were recorded for this clonotype. V usage is TRBV2 and J usage is TRBJ1-1, with D possibly TRBD1 on 5 matching bases. Trimming took off 2 bases at V and 0 bases at J, with 10 bases between the two ends. CDR1 SNHLY and CDR2 FYNNEI come from the germline V gene. CDR3 length: 15 amino acids. The CDR3, as DNA: TGTGCCAGCAGTGAATACGGGGGGATGAACACTGAAGCTTTCTTT. Residues: CASSEYGGMNTEAFF.

The V gene is TRBV19, the J gene TRBJ1-1, with 7 bases fitting TRBD1. J was trimmed by 3 bases and V by 3 bases; bases with no gene match: 4. CDR1 is LNHDA, CDR2 SQIVND, per germline (reference sequence). The length of the CDR3 is 14 residues. This CDR3 is CASSIQGGYTEAFF. In DNA form, the CDR3 reads TGTGCCAGTAGTATCCAAGGGGGCTACACTGAAGCTTTCTTT.

This clonotype has a count of ten or more. The chain carries TRBV6-2 or TRBV6-3 and TRBJ2-7, with 10 bases that match TRBD2. Per the germline V gene, CDR1 is MNHEY and CDR2 is SVGEGT. Trimming cost V 2 bases and J 0 bases; bases outside gene matches: 7. The CDR3 loop spans 17 amino acids. CDR3 protein: CASSYKRLAGFSYEQYF. CDR3 in DNA: TGTGCCAGCAGTTACAAGAGACTAGCGGGTTTCTCCTACGAGCAGTACTTC.

This clonotype was seen only a few times. The chain joins TRBV7-2 to TRBJ2-1; 8 bases are a match to TRBD2. Germline V gene data show CDR1 as SGHTA and CDR2 as FQGNSA. The V and J ends lost 7 bases and 4 bases, in that order; junction bases with no gene match: 6. There are 14 residues in the CDR3. This CDR3 reads CASNREGGYNEQFF. In nucleotides, the CDR3 is TGTGCCAGCAACCGGGAGGGGGGGTACAATGAGCAGTTCTTC.

J is TRBJ2-7 and V is TRBV6-2 or TRBV6-3; possible D gene TRBD1, 5 bases. The V end lost 1 base, the J end lost 0 bases, and 10 bases lay between the germline ends. The CDR3 totals 15 residues. Germline values: CDR1 MNHEY, CDR2 SVGEGT. CDR3 sequence (DNA): TGTGCCAGCAGTTACTATTTAGGGGCCTCCTACGAGCAGTACTTC. Protein sequence: CASSYYLGASYEQYF.

This chain joins TRBV12-3 or TRBV12-4 and TRBJ2-4; 12 bases map to TRBD1. The CDR3 loop spans 19 amino acids. V dropped 7 bases and J dropped 2; count of bases not matched to a gene: 15. CDR3 protein: CASTDGGTGGVASKNIQYF. The DNA of the CDR3 is TGTGCCAGCACTGATGGGGGGACAGGGGGCGTTGCGTCCAAAAACATTCAGTACTTC.

In its sample, this clonotype was seen a few times. This chain joins TRBV3-1 and TRBJ1-3, with D possibly TRBD1 on 6 matching bases. V dropped 3 bases and J dropped 3 bases, with 12 bases sitting between them. CDR3 length equals 15 residues. Germline values: CDR1 LGHDT, CDR2 YNNKEL (reference sequence). The CDR3 spells CASSQRGAYGNTIYF. The CDR3 DNA reads TGTGCCAGCAGCCAGCGGGGGGCATATGGAAACACCATATATTTT.

This clonotype was counted ten times or more. This chain links TRBV20-1 with TRBJ2-1, with TRBD2 matching 11 bases. The V gene end was trimmed by 1 base and the J gene end by 7 bases; junction bases not matched to a gene: 6. This CDR3 has 15 amino acids. The germline gives CDR1 DFQATT, CDR2 SNEGSKA (reference sequence). In DNA, the CDR3 is TGCAGTGCTAGAGTCTCTAGCGGGAGGAGAAATGAGCAGTTCTTC. Its protein product is CSARVSSGRRNEQFF.

The chain carries TRBV5-5 and TRBJ1-3; D remains unclear. The germline V gene encodes CDR1 SGHKS and CDR2 YYEKEE (reference sequence). The V end lost 4 bases, the J end lost 0 bases, and 14 bases lay between the germline ends. The CDR3 runs to 16 residues. The CDR3 coding sequence is TGTGCCAGCAGCCTGCGAACTAGATCCTCTGGAAACACCATATATTTT. It encodes CASSLRTRSSGNTIYF.

This clonotype appeared once. CDR3 sequence: CASSRGLGGSSETQYF. In nucleotides, the CDR3 is TGTGCCAGCAGCCGGGGATTGGGGGGGAGTTCAGAGACCCAGTACTTC. The chain is built from TRBV5-6 and TRBJ2-5, with 7 bases matching TRBD2. CDR3 size: 16 residues. The junction had 13 bases not matched to a gene; V was cut back by 4 bases and J by 4 bases. CDR1 is SGHDT, CDR2 YYEEEE, per germline.

This clonotype was counted only a few times. The gene calls are TRBV29-1 and TRBJ2-4; 8 bases align to TRBD2. Trimming took 8 bases from V and 3 from J; bases not matched to a gene: 6. This CDR3 region has 13 residues. Germline CDR1 is SQVTM and CDR2 is ANQGSEA. The CDR3, as DNA: TGCAGCACGAGCGGGAGTAGCAAAAACATTCAGTACTTC. This translates into CSTSGSSKNIQYF.

At least ten counts were recorded for this clonotype. This CDR3 reads CAWSEHLQETQYF. The CDR3 nucleotides read TGTGCCTGGAGTGAACACCTACAAGAGACCCAGTACTTC. The chain joins TRBV30 to TRBJ2-5, with D unclear. The length of the CDR3 is 13 residues. V was pared by 1 base and J by 2 bases, with 8 bases between. Germline CDR1 reads GTSNPN; CDR2 reads SVGIG (reference sequence).

This sequence joins TRBV28 and TRBJ1-3; D unclear. The CDR3 runs 16 residues. The germline gives CDR1 MDHEN, CDR2 SYDVKM. Trimming took off 3 bases at V and 4 bases at J, with 16 bases between the two ends. The CDR3 reads CASSFSIRTQGNTIYF. The CDR3 DNA is TGTGCCAGCAGTTTCTCCATCCGGACCCAAGGAAACACCATATATTTT.

This clonotype was observed at least ten times. The rearrangement joins TRBV6-2 or TRBV6-3 to TRBJ2-1, with TRBD1 as a possible D gene (6 bases). The CDR3 sequence is 16 residues long. V lost 2 bases and J lost 8, with 19 bases in between. From germline, CDR1 is MNHEY and CDR2 SVGEGT. CDR3 protein: CASSYTQGSRGDEQFF. The CDR3 region has the DNA TGTGCCAGCAGTTACACCCAGGGGTCCCGGGGCGATGAGCAGTTCTTC.

J is TRBJ1-1 and V is TRBV11-2; D remains unclear. V lost 4 bases to trimming and J lost 1 base, with 13 bases between them. The CDR3 has 15 residues. Germline CDR1 reads SGHAT; CDR2 reads FQNNGV. CDR3 sequence (DNA): TGTGCCAGCAGCTCCCTCCGGGGTCGGAACACTGAAGCTTTCTTT. Residues: CASSSLRGRNTEAFF.

This clonotype was seen at least ten times. The chain recombines TRBV19 with TRBJ1-1; D remains unclear. CDR1 and CDR2 (germline): LNHDA, SQIVND (reference sequence). CDR3 length equals 12 residues. Trimming removed 3 bases from V and 1 base from J, with 3 bases in between. The CDR3, as DNA: TGTGCCAGTAGTATCGGGAACACTGAAGCTTTCTTT. Residues: CASSIGNTEAFF. The full variable domain, with the rest looked up from reference TRBV19 and TRBJ1-1, is DGGITQSPKYLFRKEGQNVTLSCEQNLNHDAMYWYRQDPGQGLRLIYYSQIVNDFQKGDIAEGYSVSREKKESFPLTVTSAQKNPTAFYLCASSIGNTEAFFGQGTRLTVV.

The gene calls are TRBV9 and TRBJ1-2; no definite D call. Trimming shortened V by 2 bases and J by 4 bases, and 9 bases separated the two germline ends. This CDR3 is built from 13 residues. The V gene's germline CDR1 is SGDLS and CDR2 YYNGEE. The CDR3 DNA reads as TGTGCCAGCAGCGTTGGGGATGGCTATGGCTACACCTTC. Amino acid sequence: CASSVGDGYGYTF.

At least ten counts were recorded for this clonotype. This sequence joins TRBV29-1 and TRBJ2-1, with 9 bases identical to TRBD2. CDR1 SQVTM and CDR2 ANQGSEA come from the germline V gene. There are 14 residues in the CDR3. V lost 1 base, J lost 3 bases, and 1 base stayed unmatched. The CDR3 DNA reads as TGCAGCGTTGAAGCTAGCGGGGACTACAATGAGCAGTTCTTC. Protein product: CSVEASGDYNEQFF.

This clonotype was recorded at least ten times. The chain uses TRBV7-9 and TRBJ2-1; tentative D call: TRBD2 (7 bases). The CDR3 spans 12 residues. Germline CDR1 SEHNR, CDR2 FQNEAQ (reference sequence). The ends were cut back, 8 bases at V and 12 bases at J, with 17 bases in the middle. The CDR3 is CASGGAGDRQFF. Written as DNA, the CDR3 is TGTGCCAGCGGGGGGGCCGGGGATCGGCAGTTCTTC.

This clonotype has just a few counts. The rearrangement joins TRBV11-2 to TRBJ1-5, with TRBD1 matching 11 bases. The germline V gene has CDR1 SGHAT and CDR2 FQNNGV. V trimming: 9 bases; J trimming: 6 bases; junction bases outside the gene matches: 10. The CDR3 has 15 residues. CDR3 nucleotides: TGTGCCAGTAGTACCCCGGACAGGGGGCGTCAGCCCCAGCATTTT. This gives the protein CASSTPDRGRQPQHF.

This clonotype was observed many times. This sequence joins TRBV2 and TRBJ1-1; 9 nucleotides align to TRBD1. The germline gives CDR1 SNHLY, CDR2 FYNNEI. CDR3 length: 13 residues. The V and J ends lost 6 bases and 3 bases, in that order; junction bases with no gene match: 2. CDR3 DNA: TGTGCCAGCAGAGACAGGGGGGACACTGAAGCTTTCTTT. Protein sequence: CASRDRGDTEAFF.

This chain links TRBV18 with TRBJ1-2; TRBD1 might be the D (6 bases). The ends were cut back, 5 bases at V and 6 bases at J, with 13 bases in the middle. Germline V CDR1 and CDR2: KGHSH, LQKENI. The length of the CDR3 is 13 residues. The CDR3 coding sequence is TGTGCCAGCTCAGACACAGGGAAGGATGGCTACACCTTC. It is translated as CASSDTGKDGYTF.

The CDR3 DNA reads as TGTGCCACCAGTGATGGGGACAGGGCGAGCGGAAAACTGTTTTTT. Amino acids: CATSDGDRASGKLFF. The V and J genes are TRBV24-1 and TRBJ1-4; 9 bases agree with TRBD1. Germline-derived CDR1 and CDR2 are KGHDR and SFDVKD. This CDR3 spans 15 amino acids. The trim removed 3 bases at V and 10 bases at J, leaving 8 bases unmatched.

V usage is TRBV19 and J usage is TRBJ1-2; 9 nucleotides align to TRBD1. The germline CDR1 and CDR2 sequences are LNHDA and SQIVND (reference sequence). V was pared by 5 bases and J by 4 bases, with 11 bases of the junction left unmatched. This CDR3 comprises 16 residues. The chain's CDR3 is CASSPLQGARAYGYTF. The CDR3 DNA follows: TGTGCCAGTAGTCCTCTACAGGGGGCGCGAGCCTATGGCTACACCTTC.